Each of the 20 T cell receptor beta chains below was sequenced from the same sample in a study of blood T cell repertoires in COVID-19. The assay was immunoSEQ multiplex PCR, and TCRdb's table has in-frame clones only and misses some. Of 52,000 or so clones listed, just over 85% are singletons. The sample consisted of peripheral blood. The origin of the receptors is a man aged 80 or over with acute or convalescent COVID-19.

The J gene is TRBJ1-1, the V gene TRBV25-1, with TRBD1 identical over 9 bases. CDR1 is MGHDK and CDR2 is SYGVNS in the germline V gene. This CDR3 region has 15 residues. Losses at the gene ends were 8 bases for V and 4 bases for J; bases not matched to a gene: 11. The chain's CDR3 is CASQRAGTGSTEAFF. CDR3 nucleotide sequence: TGTGCCAGCCAACGAGCCGGGACAGGGAGCACTGAAGCTTTCTTT.

This clone is labeled as medium-sized. The chain couples TRBV19 to TRBJ1-1; D may be TRBD1 (5 bases). Trimming removed 3 bases from V and 4 bases from J, with 12 bases in between. The CDR3 sequence is 14 residues long. Per germline, CDR1 LNHDA and CDR2 SQIVND (reference sequence). The CDR3 sequence: CASSIKGQGTEAFF. CDR3 bases: TGTGCCAGTAGTATTAAGGGGCAGGGCACTGAAGCTTTCTTT.

V gene TRBV19 combines with J gene TRBJ2-5; tentative D call: TRBD2 (5 bases). Germline V gene data show CDR1 as LNHDA and CDR2 as SQIVND (reference sequence). The CDR3 contains 15 residues. V lost 3 bases and J 2 bases, leaving 13 bases between the germline ends. The DNA of the CDR3 is TGTGCCAGTAGTATTGGGAGAGGCCAACAAGAGACCCAGTACTTC. Amino acids: CASSIGRGQQETQYF.

V usage is TRBV9 and J usage is TRBJ2-3, with D uncertain. V gave up 4 bases and J gave up 5 bases, with 8 bases separating them. Germline V CDR1 and CDR2: SGDLS, YYNGEE. The CDR3 is 12 amino acids. The chain's CDR3 is CASSPLLDTQYF. DNA for the CDR3: TGTGCCAGCAGCCCCCTACTAGATACGCAGTATTTT.

This chain connects TRBV19 to TRBJ1-1; unclear D gene. The CDR3 loop spans 13 amino acids. Germline assignment: CDR1 LNHDA and CDR2 SQIVND (reference sequence). V was pared by 3 bases and J by 2 bases, with 7 bases between. The CDR3 loop is CASSINRNTEAFF. The CDR3 DNA is TGTGCCAGTAGTATTAACAGAAACACTGAAGCTTTCTTT.

The chain recombines TRBV18 with TRBJ1-5; D remains ambiguous. The CDR3 loop spans 15 amino acids. The germline V and J ends were trimmed by 4 bases and 0 bases, with 10 bases remaining between them. Germline V gene sequence: CDR1 KGHSH, CDR2 LQKENI. The CDR3 reads CASSRSGSSNQPQHF. CDR3 DNA: TGTGCCAGCTCACGATCGGGGAGTAGCAATCAGCCCCAGCATTTT.

This clone came up once. The CDR3 sequence is CASSKERGPPNEKLFF. CDR3 nucleotides: TGTGCCAGCAGCAAAGAGAGAGGGCCTCCTAATGAAAAACTGTTTTTT. The chain links TRBV21-1 to TRBJ1-4. TRBV21-1 is an annotated pseudogene. The CDR3 length is 16 residues.

The V call is TRBV5-1, the J call TRBJ2-7, with D possibly matching TRBD1 (5 bases). CDR3 length: 15 residues. V was trimmed by 1 base and J by 1 base, leaving 12 bases between them. Germline V lookup: CDR1 SGHRS, CDR2 YFSETQ. The CDR3 here is CASSLLWGPSYEQYF. The CDR3 region has the DNA TGCGCCAGCAGCTTGCTATGGGGCCCTTCCTACGAGCAGTACTTC. Full variable domain (outside the CDR3, taken from reference TRBV5-1 and TRBJ2-7): KAGVTQTPRYLIKTRGQQVTLSCSPISGHRSVSWYQQTPGQGLQFLFEYFSETQRNKGNFPGRFSGRQFSNSRSEMNVSTLELGDSALYLCASSLLWGPSYEQYFGPGTRLTVT.

The chain has TRBV6-5 and TRBJ1-5; no clear D. The CDR3 spans 15 residues. The V end was cut by 7 bases, the J end by 3 bases, with 16 bases between. Germline values: CDR1 MNHEY, CDR2 SVGAGI. The CDR3 DNA reads TGTGCCAGCAATACCGAGCCCGTATTCAATCAGCCCCAGCATTTT. It encodes CASNTEPVFNQPQHF.

The gene calls are TRBV9 and TRBJ1-1; D is perhaps TRBD1 (6 bases). Trimming removed 1 base from V and 4 bases from J, with 20 bases in between. From germline, CDR1 is SGDLS and CDR2 YYNGEE. The CDR3 contains 17 residues. CDR3: CASSVTASGGLSTEAFF. The CDR3 region has the DNA TGTGCCAGCAGCGTAACCGCGAGCGGGGGGCTGAGCACTGAAGCTTTCTTT.

This rearrangement joins TRBV6-5 to TRBJ2-3; perhaps TRBD2 as D (6 bases). This CDR3 is built from 14 residues. V was shortened by 6 bases and J by 1 base, with 11 bases between the two germline ends. Germline V gene data show CDR1 as MNHEY and CDR2 as SVGAGI. CDR3 amino acids: CASRSPGGTDTQYF. In DNA form, the CDR3 reads TGTGCCAGCAGGTCCCCGGGGGGCACAGATACGCAGTATTTT.

The rearrangement links TRBV27 to TRBJ1-1; perhaps TRBD1 as D (5 bases). V was pared by 7 bases and J by 0 bases, with 15 bases between. The CDR3 has 15 amino acids. The germline V gene encodes CDR1 MNHEY and CDR2 SMNVEV (reference sequence). The CDR3 nucleotides are TGTGCCAGCATCCCGAGGGGAGGATTGAACACTGAAGCTTTCTTT. Protein: CASIPRGGLNTEAFF.

This chain connects TRBV7-2 to TRBJ2-7; possibly TRBD2 for D (6 bases). The CDR3 runs 14 residues. V lost 3 bases and J lost 1, with 10 bases in between. CDR1 SGHTA and CDR2 FQGNSA come from the germline V gene. This CDR3 is CASSLAGRSYEQYF. The CDR3 nucleotides are TGTGCCAGCAGCTTGGCAGGGAGGTCCTACGAGCAGTACTTC. The full variable domain, completed using reference TRBV7-2 and TRBJ2-7, is GAGVSQSPSNKVTEKGKDVELRCDPISGHTALYWYRQSLGQGLEFLIYFQGNSAPDKSGLPSDRFSAERTGGSVSTLTIQRTQQEDSAVYLCASSLAGRSYEQYFGPGTRLTVT.

In its sample, this clone was seen a few times. The V gene is TRBV18, the J gene TRBJ1-2; TRBD1 might be the D (5 bases). The CDR3 length is 15 residues. Trimming cost V 2 bases and J 8 bases, with 18 bases left between them. Germline-derived CDR1 and CDR2 are KGHSH and LQKENI. CDR3 in amino acids: CASSPNQEGLSGYTF. DNA of the CDR3: TGTGCCAGCTCACCAAACCAGGAGGGGCTCTCCGGCTACACCTTC.

J is TRBJ1-1 and V is TRBV18, with 7 bases matching TRBD1. Germline V gives CDR1 KGHSH, CDR2 LQKENI. The CDR3 runs 15 residues. Trimming removed 7 bases from V and 7 bases from J; junction bases left unmatched: 15. The CDR3 loop reads CASLTTGRRQVEAFF. The DNA of the CDR3 is TGTGCCAGCTTAACGACAGGGAGGCGGCAGGTTGAAGCTTTCTTT.

The chain joins TRBV5-6 to TRBJ1-2; TRBD1 matches at 10 bases. With V trimmed by 3 bases and J by 5 bases, 7 bases remained unmatched. The CDR3 consists of 15 residues. Germline CDR1 reads SGHDT; CDR2 reads YYEEEE. The CDR3 loop is CASSSTGQGDYGYTF. The CDR3 DNA is TGTGCCAGCAGCTCGACCGGACAGGGGGATTATGGCTACACCTTC. The full variable domain, in which reference TRBV5-6 and TRBJ1-2 provide the parts outside the CDR3, is DAGVTQSPTHLIKTRGQQVTLRCSPKSGHDTVSWYQQALGQGPQFIFQYYEEEERQRGNFPDRFSGHQFPNYSSELNVNALLLGDSALYLCASSSTGQGDYGYTFGSGTRLTVV.

The chain is built from TRBV6-5 and TRBJ1-5, with D possibly being TRBD1 (6 bases). The V end lost 5 bases, the J end lost 1 base, and 12 bases lay between the germline ends. The CDR3 is 15 residues long. Per the germline V gene, CDR1 is MNHEY and CDR2 is SVGAGI. The CDR3 loop reads CASSKQGGSNQPQHF. For the CDR3, the DNA is TGTGCCAGCAGTAAACAGGGTGGGAGCAATCAGCCCCAGCATTTT.

The chain has TRBV10-3 and TRBJ2-5; D is unresolved. The CDR3 extends over 14 amino acids. Germline V lookup: CDR1 ENHRY, CDR2 SYGVKD. The V gene lost 3 bases and the J gene lost 2 bases, with 10 bases spanning the gap. Here the CDR3 DNA reads TGTGCCATCAGTGAACCAGGCTCTCAAGAGACCCAGTACTTC. This translates into CAISEPGSQETQYF.

The chain carries TRBV3-1 (or the pseudogene TRBV3-2) and TRBJ2-1; D may be TRBD2 (5 bases). The CDR3 loop spans 14 amino acids. Trimming pared 0 bases from V and 10 bases from J, leaving 13 bases between. Germline-derived CDR1 and CDR2 are LGHDT and YNNKEL (reference sequence). The CDR3: CASSQEGIAREQFF. The CDR3 DNA reads TGTGCCAGCAGCCAAGAAGGGATAGCGCGGGAGCAGTTCTTC.

This clone was seen just once. The chain links TRBV9 to TRBJ1-1; possible D gene TRBD1, 6 bases. The CDR3 length is 15 residues. Per the germline V gene, CDR1 is SGDLS and CDR2 is YYNGEE. V was clipped by 2 bases and J by 4 bases, with 15 bases between them. CDR3 sequence: CASSVSTGIRTEAFF. The CDR3 DNA sequence: TGTGCCAGCAGCGTTTCAACAGGGATTCGCACTGAAGCTTTCTTT.